This T cell receptor beta chain was documented in a study of relationships among human T cell subsets. Study-level points and caveats: Clones with over 100 reads held over 55% of CD8+ cytotoxic sequences. Across seven subsets, gene usage, CDR3 length and N-additions did not differ significantly.

From mRNA, alpha and beta CDR3 regions were amplified using semiquantitative ARM-PCR. ARM-PCR used tagged nested gene-specific primers, then communal superprimers for exponential amplification. TCRdb re-called the multiplex PCR reads with MiXCR, one entry per CDR3 protein. This table has 13,000 or so distinct CDR3 sequences, 67% appearing once. This clonotype turned up a few times. Its target is unknown. The CDR3 contains 14 residues. The ends were cut back, 5 bases at V and 4 bases at J, with 14 bases in the middle. Th1 cells were collected as flow-through following bead selections for CD25, CD56 and CD294.

The receptor was isolated from a man in his forties in good health. This chain joins TRBV12-3 or TRBV12-4 and TRBJ1-1; a possible D gene is TRBD1 (6 bases). Sample: CD4+ Th1 cells sorted from blood. As DNA, the CDR3 is TGTGCCAGCAGTCCGGAACAGGGTCTCACTGAAGCTTTCTTT. Translating gives CASSPEQGLTEAFF.